These 22 T cell receptor beta chains came from one sample sequenced in a study of CD8 T cells in ankylosing spondylitis. These TCRs are of unknown antigen specificity. Study-wide results and caveats: One TCR beta motif, made up of under ten highly homologous variants, appeared characteristic of ankylosing spondylitis blood.

TCRdb re-derived calls from the 5' RACE reads in MiXCR, one entry per CDR3 protein. Of 750,000 to 850,000 distinct CDR3 sequences listed, over 9.5% are singletons. Sequences were obtained from blood, either unsorted or a sorted T cell fraction (not recorded which). These receptors all stem from a male donor with ankylosing spondylitis.

This chain links TRBV6-1 with TRBJ2-7; D uncertain. The V end was cut by 1 base, the J end by 4 bases, with 8 bases between. Germline values: CDR1 MNHNS, CDR2 SASEGT. This CDR3 is 13 amino acids long. Here the CDR3 reads CASSEGPHYEQYF. The CDR3 region has the DNA TGTGCCAGCAGTGAAGGGCCTCATTACGAGCAGTACTTC.

This rearrangement joins TRBV5-1 to TRBJ2-7; D is unresolved. Germline CDR1 is SGHRS and CDR2 is YFSETQ. Trimming stripped 0 bases from V and 6 bases from J, with 13 bases between. This CDR3 region has 14 residues. The CDR3 DNA reads TGCGCCAGCAGCTTGGGGGTGCCCGTCCTCGAGCAGTACTTC. Protein: CASSLGVPVLEQYF. Full variable domain (outside the CDR3, taken from reference TRBV5-1 and TRBJ2-7): KAGVTQTPRYLIKTRGQQVTLSCSPISGHRSVSWYQQTPGQGLQFLFEYFSETQRNKGNFPGRFSGRQFSNSRSEMNVSTLELGDSALYLCASSLGVPVLEQYFGPGTRLTVT.

This clonotype was counted only a few times. The chain links TRBV28 to TRBJ2-7; D remains ambiguous. Germline values: CDR1 MDHEN, CDR2 SYDVKM. CDR3 size: 11 residues. V was clipped by 6 bases and J by 3 bases, with 6 bases between them. The CDR3 sequence is CASRRLYEQYF. The CDR3 bases are TGTGCCAGCAGACGGCTCTACGAGCAGTACTTC.

The table lists this clonotype with a few counts. The CDR3: CASSFGTRAGVSTDTQYF. CDR3 DNA sequence: TGTGCCAGCAGCTTTGGCACCCGGGCGGGGGTTAGCACAGATACGCAGTATTTT. J is TRBJ2-3 and V is TRBV11-2; 7 bases are a match to TRBD2. The V gene end was trimmed by 3 bases and the J gene end by 0 bases; junction bases not matched to a gene: 12. Per germline, CDR1 SGHAT and CDR2 FQNNGV. This CDR3 has 18 residues.

The chain carries TRBV6-2 or TRBV6-3 and TRBJ2-7; D might be TRBD1 (7 bases). This CDR3 region has 16 residues. The germline V and J ends were trimmed by 6 bases and 2 bases, with 20 bases remaining between them. The germline V gene encodes CDR1 MNHEY and CDR2 SVGEGT. In DNA, the CDR3 is TGTGCCAGCAGCCCTCTACAGGGGAGGAAGGCCTACGAGCAGTACTTC. It translates to CASSPLQGRKAYEQYF.

This clonotype occurred many times. The chain employs TRBV7-2 and TRBJ1-1, with D unresolved. This CDR3 region has 11 residues. With 7 bases removed from V and 1 base from J, the gap between germline ends came to 4 bases. Per germline, CDR1 SGHTA and CDR2 FQGNSA. The CDR3 is CASTGNTEAFF. DNA of the CDR3: TGTGCCAGCACGGGGAACACTGAAGCTTTCTTT.

This clonotype has only a few counts. The J gene is TRBJ1-5, the V gene TRBV18; TRBD1 is a possible D gene (5 bases). V dropped 2 bases and J dropped 0 bases, with 8 bases sitting between them. The CDR3 runs to 15 residues. In germline, CDR1 is KGHSH, CDR2 LQKENI. CDR3 in DNA: TGTGCCAGCTCACCAGGGAGGGGTAGCAATCAGCCCCAGCATTTT. It codes for CASSPGRGSNQPQHF.

This clonotype came up a few times. The CDR3 DNA follows: TGCGCCAGCAGCGTCCTGGGACTAGCGGGATCGGAGACCCAGTACTTC. Translation gives CASSVLGLAGSETQYF. The chain uses TRBV5-1 and TRBJ2-5; 13 bases line up with TRBD2. Germline CDR1 reads SGHRS; CDR2 reads YFSETQ. There are 16 residues in the CDR3. J was trimmed by 5 bases and V by 4 bases; bases with no gene match: 8.

The table lists this clonotype with a few counts. The chain employs TRBV7-3 and TRBJ1-2, with D unclear. The CDR3 length is 15 residues. Per germline, CDR1 SGHTA and CDR2 FQGTGA. DNA for the CDR3: TGTGCAACCCGCTATACAAAGGGAAAACTCTATGGCTACACCTTC. The encoded protein is CATRYTKGKLYGYTF.

This clonotype was recorded at least ten times. The V call is TRBV7-2, the J call TRBJ2-7; D possibly corresponds to TRBD1 (5 bases). V was cut by 3 bases and J by 12 bases, with 15 bases left in between. CDR3 length: 12 amino acids. Germline V gene sequence: CDR1 SGHTA, CDR2 FQGNSA. CDR3 protein: CASSFTTGQRYF. The CDR3 DNA sequence: TGTGCCAGCAGCTTCACCACCGGACAAAGGTACTTC.

The chain is built from TRBV24-1 and TRBJ2-1; maybe TRBD2 (7 bases). V was shortened by 2 bases and J by 2 bases, with 12 bases between the two germline ends. The CDR3 has 16 residues. Germline lookup yields CDR1 KGHDR and CDR2 SFDVKD. The CDR3 sequence: CATSDWGGAAYNEQFF. The CDR3 bases are TGTGCCACCAGTGATTGGGGGGGGGCGGCCTACAATGAGCAGTTCTTC.

This chain joins TRBV11-3 and TRBJ2-3; TRBD1 matches 8 bases. The length of the CDR3 is 16 residues. Germline V gene data show CDR1 as SGHNT and CDR2 as YENEEA. The junction had 9 bases not matched to a gene; V was cut back by 5 bases and J by 2 bases. The CDR3 region is CASSPGPGQATDTQYF. CDR3 nucleotides: TGTGCCAGCAGCCCAGGTCCGGGACAGGCCACAGATACGCAGTATTTT.

This chain connects TRBV18 to TRBJ1-1; D gene unclear. In germline, CDR1 is KGHSH, CDR2 LQKENI. This CDR3 is built from 13 residues. V lost 6 bases and J lost 8, with 16 bases in between. The CDR3, as DNA: TGTGCCAGCTCGCTACTAAGTTCTCCCGAAGCTTTCTTT. Translated, it gives CASSLLSSPEAFF.

Only a few counts were recorded for this clonotype. The chain carries TRBV4-2 and TRBJ1-4; D uncertain. In germline, CDR1 is LGHNA, CDR2 YNFKEQ. The V gene lost 4 bases and the J gene lost 7 bases, with 10 bases spanning the gap. The CDR3 extends over 13 amino acids. Here the CDR3 DNA reads TGTGCCAGCAGCCGGACCTTAAGTGAAAAACTGTTTTTT. It yields the protein CASSRTLSEKLFF.

The chain links TRBV20-1 to TRBJ2-7, with a weak D call TRBD2 (6 bases). The CDR3 loop spans 14 amino acids. Trimming shortened V by 5 bases and J by 0 bases, and 14 bases separated the two germline ends. Looked up from germline, CDR1 is DFQATT and CDR2 is SNEGSKA (reference sequence). The CDR3 spells CSAGGIADSYEQYF. In DNA, the CDR3 is TGCAGTGCTGGGGGAATAGCGGACTCCTACGAGCAGTACTTC.

The chain recombines TRBV12-3 or TRBV12-4 with TRBJ2-1; D is ambiguous. Trimming cost V 5 bases and J 7 bases, with 12 bases left between them. The CDR3 extends over 13 amino acids. This CDR3 reads CASSQGQRNEQFF. The CDR3 DNA sequence: TGTGCCAGCAGTCAAGGTCAACGGAATGAGCAGTTCTTC.

In this sample, this clonotype turned up a few times. V gene TRBV7-9 combines with J gene TRBJ1-1, with 7 bases fitting TRBD1. The CDR3 loop spans 14 amino acids. From germline, CDR1 is SEHNR and CDR2 FQNEAQ (reference sequence). The ends lost 3 bases at V and 3 bases at J; junction bases unmatched: 4. CDR3 in DNA: TGTGCCAGCAGCTTGGGACAGATCGACACTGAAGCTTTCTTT. It encodes CASSLGQIDTEAFF.

Many counts were recorded for this clonotype. The gene calls are TRBV12-3 or TRBV12-4 and TRBJ1-1, with 9 nucleotides matching TRBD1. The trim removed 7 bases at V and 4 bases at J, leaving 10 bases unmatched. This CDR3 spans 15 amino acids. This chain's CDR3 is CASNLRTGVGTEAFF. Here the CDR3 DNA reads TGTGCCAGCAACCTCAGGACAGGGGTGGGCACTGAAGCTTTCTTT.

The gene calls are TRBV6-1 and TRBJ2-7; D tentatively reads TRBD1 or TRBD2 (5 bases each). Per germline, CDR1 MNHNS and CDR2 SASEGT. Trimming shortened V by 1 base and J by 2 bases, and 9 bases separated the two germline ends. CDR3 length: 14 amino acids. CDR3 region: CASSEVGEAYEQYF. Written as DNA, the CDR3 is TGTGCCAGCAGTGAAGTGGGGGAAGCCTACGAGCAGTACTTC.

The J gene is TRBJ2-5, the V gene TRBV6-5; the match to TRBD1 covers 9 bases. V lost 2 bases, J lost 7 bases, and 5 bases stayed unmatched. This CDR3 has 14 residues. The germline V gene encodes CDR1 MNHEY and CDR2 SVGAGI. CDR3 nucleotide sequence: TGTGCCAGCAGTTACCAGGGACAGGGCCGGACCCAGTACTTC. Its translation: CASSYQGQGRTQYF.

V gene TRBV5-6 combines with J gene TRBJ2-5; the D gene is possibly TRBD1 (5 bases). Trimming stripped 2 bases from V and 5 bases from J, with 13 bases between. The CDR3 is 14 amino acids. Looked up from germline, CDR1 is SGHDT and CDR2 is YYEEEE. The CDR3 DNA is TGTGCCAGCAGCTTAAGACAGACCCAGGAGACCCAGTACTTC. This encodes CASSLRQTQETQYF.

The J gene is TRBJ2-5, the V gene TRBV6-2 or TRBV6-3; D is undetermined. The CDR3 length is 15 residues. Germline V gene lookup returns CDR1 MNHEY and CDR2 SVGEGT. V lost 5 bases and J lost 0, with 13 bases in between. This CDR3 reads CASSNLDVYQETQYF. CDR3 nucleotides: TGTGCCAGCAGTAACCTAGACGTGTACCAAGAGACCCAGTACTTC.